These T cell receptor beta chains were read from a single sample in a study of spatial heterogeneity in lung cancer. TCRdb used MiXCR to reprocess the 5' RACE reads, holding one entry per CDR3 protein. Of more than 45,000 distinct CDR3 sequences listed, 5.3% were seen once; the top ten hold 11%. The input for sequencing was PBMCs, taken at surgery. These receptors all stem from a male donor with early-stage non-small cell lung cancer. Each CDR3 is given with its conserved first and last residue. The D gene is left open where the match is weak. Size is omitted from some rows. Given values are once, few, many or a class for expanded clones.

j_call clone_size cdr3_length v_call d_call cdr3_nt cdr3_aa
TRBJ2-7 many 15 TRBV4-3 - TGCGCCAGCAGCCAAGTTTACGGGAACAACTACGAGCAGTACTTC CASSQVYGNNYEQYF
TRBJ2-7 few 16 TRBV7-2 TRBD1 TGTGCCAGCAGCTTAATGGGGACAGCCGACTCGGGGGAGCAGTACTTC CASSLMGTADSGEQYF
TRBJ1-1 many 15 TRBV29-1 - TGCAGCGTTGGACGCACAAGCAGGGGGAACACTGAAGCTTTCTTT CSVGRTSRGNTEAFF
TRBJ1-5 - 13 TRBV18 - TGTGCCAGCTCATTGGACAGAAATCAGCCCCAGCATTTT CASSLDRNQPQHF
TRBJ2-1 few 16 TRBV5-4 TRBD2 TGTGCCAGCAGCCTACCAGGACTAGATGGTTCGAATGAGCAGTTCTTC CASSLPGLDGSNEQFF
TRBJ2-3 many 13 TRBV12-3/TRBV12-4 - TGTGCCAGCAGGCAGGATTCCACAGATACGCAGTATTTT CASRQDSTDTQYF
TRBJ2-5 many 15 TRBV10-1 - TGCGCCAGCAGTGAGTCGATTGGATTTGGAGAGACCCAGTACTTC CASSESIGFGETQYF
TRBJ2-2 many 16 TRBV7-6 - TGTGCCAGCACCTTGGGGAAGCGGTGGGGGACCGGGGAGCTGTTTTTT CASTLGKRWGTGELFF
TRBJ1-2 many 14 TRBV7-2 - TGTGCCAGCAGCTTAGCGCTAGGGAACTATGGCTACACCTTC CASSLALGNYGYTF
TRBJ1-5 many 14 TRBV29-1 TRBD1 TGCAGCGTTGAAGAGACAGGGGGGAATCAGCCCCAGCATTTT CSVEETGGNQPQHF
TRBJ2-7 many 13 TRBV5-6 TRBD1 TGTGCCAGCAGCTCGTTACAGGGGGAAGAGCAGTACTTC CASSSLQGEEQYF
TRBJ2-3 few 17 TRBV6-1 TRBD2 TGTGCCAGCAGTGATGTTGCGGGACTAGCGGGAACAGATACGCAGTATTTT CASSDVAGLAGTDTQYF
TRBJ2-7 many 14 TRBV5-1 TRBD1 TGCGCCAGCAGCTACCGGGACAGGATCTACGAGCAGTACTTC CASSYRDRIYEQYF
TRBJ2-1 many 14 TRBV5-1 - TGCGCCAGCAGCTTGAAGTCAGGGAGGAATGAGCAGTTCTTC CASSLKSGRNEQFF